These 6 T cell receptor beta chains originate from one sample sequenced in a study of Ad26.COV2.S vaccination and SARS-CoV-2 variants. This table comes from immunoSEQ multiplex PCR, and its TCRdb copy is limited to in-frame clones, with some not included. There are about 350,000 clones in the sample; around nine tenths occur only once, and 9.5% to 12% lies in the top ten. The treatment is: 15 to 20 received Ad26.COV2.S at low or high dose, single or two shots; five or six received placebo; per-sample allocation not given. Sampling was done on day 63 after the first vaccine or placebo injection. Material: peripheral blood, obtained in a trial of Ad26.COV2.S vaccine versus placebo. The receptors were gathered from a person between 18 and 60 years old who received the Ad26.COV2.S COVID-19 vaccine or a placebo.

The chain combines TRBV4-3 with TRBJ2-1, with D perhaps assigned TRBD1 or TRBD2 (6 bases each). CDR1 is LGHNA, CDR2 YSLEER, per germline. This CDR3 has 14 amino acids. V was shortened by 9 bases and J by 6 bases, with 18 bases between the two germline ends. This CDR3 reads CARGGGLLFNEQFF. The DNA of the CDR3 is TGCGCCAGAGGAGGGGGTCTTCTATTCAATGAGCAGTTCTTC.

The chain combines TRBV11-1 with TRBJ2-5; TRBD2 aligns across 7 bases. CDR1 is SGHAT and CDR2 is FQDESV in the germline V gene (reference sequence). V lost 6 bases to trimming and J lost 5 bases; unmatched junction nucleotides: 15. The length of the CDR3 is 16 residues. CDR3 sequence reads: CASRRSLAVLEETQYF. The CDR3 DNA is TGTGCCAGCAGACGTTCTCTAGCGGTTCTAGAGGAGACCCAGTACTTC.

The chain carries TRBV6-2 or TRBV6-3 and TRBJ1-5; D ambiguous. Germline CDR1 reads MNHEY; CDR2 reads SVGEGT. Trimming took off 6 bases at V and 4 bases at J, with 13 bases between the two ends. CDR3 length: 14 residues. The CDR3, as DNA: TGTGCCAGCAGCCCCATGTCCCCAAATCAGCCCCAGCATTTT. Amino acids: CASSPMSPNQPQHF.

The V call is TRBV28, the J call TRBJ1-5; D gene unclear. V lost 3 bases and J 2 bases, leaving 17 bases between the germline ends. The CDR3 extends over 17 amino acids. Germline V CDR1 and CDR2: MDHEN, SYDVKM. The CDR3 loop is CASSFGLGRRGNQPQHF. The CDR3 bases are TGTGCCAGCAGTTTTGGCTTGGGTCGGAGGGGCAATCAGCCCCAGCATTTT.

The chain has TRBV5-4 and TRBJ2-7; 8 bases align to TRBD2. The CDR3 is 15 residues long. Germline values: CDR1 SGHNT, CDR2 YYREEE (reference sequence). Trimming took 2 bases from V and 5 from J; bases not matched to a gene: 9. The CDR3 DNA reads as TGTGCCAGCAGCTTTCCAGCGGGAGAGAAGGACGAGCAGTACTTC. Translation: CASSFPAGEKDEQYF. Full variable domain (missing parts from reference TRBV5-4 and TRBJ2-7): ETGVTQSPTHLIKTRGQQVTLRCSSQSGHNTVSWYQQALGQGPQFIFQYYREEENGRGNFPPRFSGLQFPNYSSELNVNALELDDSALYLCASSFPAGEKDEQYFGPGTRLTVT.

This clone was picked up one time. The V call is TRBV11-2, the J call TRBJ2-2, with D possibly being TRBD2 (5 bases). The CDR3 totals 14 residues. Germline V gene data show CDR1 as SGHAT and CDR2 as FQNNGV. Trimming removed 6 bases from V and 3 bases from J, with 11 bases in between. DNA of the CDR3: TGTGCCAGCAGGAGATCCGGGGACACCGGGGAGCTGTTTTTT. It is translated as CASRRSGDTGELFF.